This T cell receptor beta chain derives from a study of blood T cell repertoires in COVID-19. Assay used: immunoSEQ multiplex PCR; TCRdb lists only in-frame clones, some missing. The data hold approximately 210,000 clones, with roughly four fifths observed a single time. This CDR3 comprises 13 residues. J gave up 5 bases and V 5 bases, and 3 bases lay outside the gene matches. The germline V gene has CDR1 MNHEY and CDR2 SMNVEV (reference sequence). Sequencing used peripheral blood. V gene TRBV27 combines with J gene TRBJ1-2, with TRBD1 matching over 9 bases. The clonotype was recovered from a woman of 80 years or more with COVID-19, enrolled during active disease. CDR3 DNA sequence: TGTGCCAGCAGTCCGGGACAGGGTTATGGCTACACCTTC. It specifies CASSPGQGYGYTF.